This T cell receptor beta chain was recorded in a study of shared clonotypes between healthy human individuals. Study in general: CD4 naive and CD4 memory each took three plates per donor, while CD8 naive took two and CD8 memory one.

Each donor was a Caucasian adult residing in Nashville, Tennessee. There are 12 residues in the CDR3. From germline, CDR1 is SGHDT and CDR2 YYEEEE. V was cut by 4 bases and J by 8 bases, with 11 bases left in between. Deep was the level used in running the assay. Sequencing used immunoSEQ multiplex PCR; TCRdb keeps in-frame clones, though not all of them. Seen here are under 600,000 clones, roughly 95% observed once, and the top ten hold about 0.064%. V is TRBV5-6 and J is TRBJ2-3; D not certain. The sequenced sample consisted of naive CD4+ T cells sorted from blood. Documented subset: CD45RA+ positively selected. This receptor was identified in a woman in her 30s in good health. The CDR3 DNA is TGTGCCAGCAGCGCCCGTTGGGGTACGCAGTATTTT. As protein: CASSARWGTQYF.